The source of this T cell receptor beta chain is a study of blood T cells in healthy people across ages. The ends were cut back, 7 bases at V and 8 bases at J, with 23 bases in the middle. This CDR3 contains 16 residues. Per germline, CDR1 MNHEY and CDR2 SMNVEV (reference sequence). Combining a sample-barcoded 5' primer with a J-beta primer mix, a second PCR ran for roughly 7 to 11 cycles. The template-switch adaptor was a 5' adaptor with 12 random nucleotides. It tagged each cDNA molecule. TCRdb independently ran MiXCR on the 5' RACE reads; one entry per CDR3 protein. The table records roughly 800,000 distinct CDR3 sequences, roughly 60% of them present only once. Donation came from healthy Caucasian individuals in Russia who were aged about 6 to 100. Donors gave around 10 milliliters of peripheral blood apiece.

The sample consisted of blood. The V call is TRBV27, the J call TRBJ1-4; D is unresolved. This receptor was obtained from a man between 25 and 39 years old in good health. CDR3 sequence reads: CASKMRGFSNGEKLFF. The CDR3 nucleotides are TGTGCCAGCAAGATGCGGGGATTCTCCAATGGGGAAAAACTGTTTTTT.